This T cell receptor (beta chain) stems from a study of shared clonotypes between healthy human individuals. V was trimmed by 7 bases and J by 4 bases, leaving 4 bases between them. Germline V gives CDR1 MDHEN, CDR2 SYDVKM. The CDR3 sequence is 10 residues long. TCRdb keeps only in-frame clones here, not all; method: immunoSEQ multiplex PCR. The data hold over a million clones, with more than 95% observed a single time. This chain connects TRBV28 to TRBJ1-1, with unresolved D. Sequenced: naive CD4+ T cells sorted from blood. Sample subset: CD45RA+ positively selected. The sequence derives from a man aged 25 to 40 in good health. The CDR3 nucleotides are TGTGCCAGCATCTCCACTGAAGCTTTCTTT. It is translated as CASISTEAFF. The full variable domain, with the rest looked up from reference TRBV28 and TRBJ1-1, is DVKVTQSSRYLVKRTGEKVFLECVQDMDHENMFWYRQDPGLGLRLIYFSYDVKMKEKGDIPEGYSVSREKKERFSLILESASTNQTSMYLCASISTEAFFGQGTRLTVV.